The entry below gives a single T cell receptor (beta chain) sequence along with its context. The antigen is not known. The data were taken from a study of shared clonotypes between healthy human individuals. Findings of the study overall: An expected dependence of interdonor clonotype sharing on sequencing depth was noted.

The data were produced by immunoSEQ multiplex PCR, yet TCRdb's version contains in-frame clones alone and is incomplete. The sample includes 450,000 to 500,000 clones, about 85% of them seen just once. The unsorted samples took around 93 million PBMCs to get genomic DNA. This sequence originates from a woman in her thirties or forties in good health. Some clones in this sample may be carry-over from other donors' samples. The sample comprised PBMCs.

CDR3 sequence reads: CASSQTGLAETDTQYF. The CDR3 DNA sequence: TGTGCCAGCAGCCAAACGGGACTAGCGGAAACAGATACGCAGTATTTT. The genes are TRBV7-3 and TRBJ2-3; TRBD2 aligns across 11 bases. The ends lost 5 bases at V and 3 bases at J; junction bases unmatched: 7. This CDR3 is 16 amino acids long. The germline V gene has CDR1 SGHTA and CDR2 FQGTGA.